This is a list of T cell receptor beta chains from one sample in a study of CD8 T cells in Susac syndrome. TCRdb ran MiXCR on the immunoSEQ multiplex PCR reads and lists one entry per CDR3 protein. The sample shows around 140,000 distinct CDR3 sequences, about 95% of them seen only once. The sample was CD4+ T cells from PBMCs. The receptors stem from a human donor with Susac syndrome. Both conserved end residues are trimmed from each CDR3.

V gene: TRBV28; CDR3 protein: ASSQLDRAKNIQY
V gene: TRBV5-1; CDR3 protein: ASSLSGSSTEAF
V gene: TRBV30; CDR3 protein: ASGRTEAF
V gene: TRBV7-2; CDR3 protein: ASSLAGDTGELF
V gene: TRBV29-1; CDR3 protein: SVEGDFSSTDTQY
V gene: TRBV7-2; CDR3 protein: ASSLNLGEQY
V gene: TRBV4-1; CDR3 protein: ASSQGQGVRYNEQF
V gene: TRBV3-1; CDR3 protein: ASSQVTDYNEQF
V gene: TRBV7-9; CDR3 protein: ASSLGDLQY
V gene: TRBV28; CDR3 protein: ASSRAGNQETQY
V gene: TRBV2; CDR3 protein: ASVGGRVSYGYT
V gene: TRBV19; CDR3 protein: ASSIVPANYGYT
V gene: TRBV19; CDR3 protein: ASRVSGRMTYEQY
V gene: TRBV4-1; CDR3 protein: ASSHPTSRVSGANVLT
V gene: TRBV5-1; CDR3 protein: ASKVDGTDTQY
V gene: TRBV12-3/TRBV12-4; CDR3 protein: ASSLARLAGGNEQF
V gene: TRBV12-3/TRBV12-4; CDR3 protein: ASGRLAVPSTDTQY
V gene: TRBV7-2; CDR3 protein: ASRKERGQETQY
V gene: TRBV30; CDR3 protein: AWRALVGGANVLT
V gene: TRBV18; CDR3 protein: ASSPQRNGANVLT
V gene: TRBV30; CDR3 protein: AWSGGQPNTGELF
V gene: TRBV20-1; CDR3 protein: SAIAWGGNYEQY
V gene: TRBV6-1; CDR3 protein: ASRTKTGSNEKLF
V gene: TRBV29-1; CDR3 protein: SVESAGFTEQY
V gene: TRBV9; CDR3 protein: ASSVETNYGYT
V gene: TRBV20-1; CDR3 protein: SASAGMNTEAF
V gene: TRBV12-3/TRBV12-4; CDR3 protein: ASSPRQGRYGYT
V gene: TRBV6-5; CDR3 protein: ASSRMSTYEQY
V gene: TRBV19; CDR3 protein: ASSMHSDSSYEQY